Given below is one TCR beta chain in context. Its specific antigen is unknown. The sample holds no much larger clone one base away, and base qualities are not on file. This sample is drawn from a study of cytomegalovirus exposure and HLA in healthy donors (dated by TCRdb to between 2016 and 2019). Background on the whole study: An earlier analysis of 587 of the donors reported 250 to 350 Gb of sequence data and roughly 120 million unique TCR beta sequences obtained from around 190 million T cells. An early release covering around 630 HLA-typed donors comprised about 300 gigabases of sequencing data and 65 million to 100 million unique TCR sequences. Of the 300 to 500 genotyped donors, less than 90% were placed in the genetic ancestry cluster associated with self-reported Caucasian donors. The study aimed to test whether signatures of past pathogen exposure could be identified by cataloging public T cell receptors. The study used immunosequencing to profile the T cell repertoires of 666 subjects and linked those repertoires to cytomegalovirus serostatus. A separate validation cohort of some 130 different subjects was used in addition to the 666-subject first cohort. High-throughput TCR immunosequencing, statistical association of individual TCRs with disease status, and machine learning were combined to predict cytomegalovirus infection status. In a later analysis, previously published TCR beta repertoires from 666 donors were re-analyzed and high-resolution HLA genotyping was added so that TCR occurrence patterns could be studied. The later analysis used no new phenotypic data to find candidate immune exposures, relying instead on TCR beta sequences and their occurrence across donors. An earlier analysis of approximately 640 of the donors applied high-throughput TCR beta sequencing to assess whether each TCR beta V gene segment acted as functional or pseudogenic. Donor age, sex, ethnicity and CMV serostatus were compiled together with the repertoire data. Genome-wide SNP genotypes for about 60% of the 666 donors were used in a later genetic analysis, which treated that subset as a discovery cohort. Every discovery cohort repertoire had been produced on one sequencing platform. HLA typing included class I and class II loci at four-digit resolution. Typing coverage varied by locus: roughly 620-640 donors for A, B, C, DRB1 and DQB1; approximately 560 for DQA1; more than 600 for DPA1; roughly 450 for DPB1. A handful of DR-DQ haplotypes were handled as single units for association and clustering because linkage in the cohort was strong. Among about 400 genotyped donors of the cohort, an average of roughly 230,000 unique TCR beta nucleotide sequences was sequenced per donor, of which about 18% were non-productive. The investigation overall reported the following: When HLA alleles, especially DR and DQ, strongly co-occurred, attributing TCR associations to individual alleles was difficult. In a later analysis, TCR association rates were found to vary across HLA loci, with the most associated TCRs seen for DRB1 alleles and the fewest for HLA-C alleles. The earlier analysis of around 600 of the donors excluded some 16 rarely observed V segments, including chromosome 9 orphons, because counts were too low. A further reported finding was that TCR beta sequences accurately predicted the HLA-A and HLA-B alleles for most subjects in the first cohort. In a later analysis, several top co-occurrence clusters were reported to appear linked to parvovirus B19, influenza, CMV and Epstein-Barr virus. Roughly uniform sequencing depth across donors was assumed in presence/absence analyses, although this assumption may not hold. Compared with equally common non-associated chains, HLA-associated TCR beta chains in a later analysis were more clonally expanded and had lower generation probabilities. It was suggested by the authors that the approach could potentially be generalized to other disease states and immunological phenotypes. A total of some 180 TCR beta chains were listed by the study as associated with cytomegalovirus. Immune exposure information for the cohort was limited to CMV serostatus. Most CMV-associated TCR beta chains appeared to be HLA-restricted in a later analysis, and the HLA associations seemed to be driven largely by CMV exposure. Because HLA typing was unavailable for some donors at each locus, only the typed subset was used in association tests. Broadly in line with IMGT annotations, most TCR beta V segments showed up in productive rearrangements about 87% or about 30% of the time in an earlier analysis of under 700 of the donors. At a false discovery rate of 0.05, a later analysis linked 16,000 or so TCR beta sequences to specific HLA alleles. Correlated functional status among segregating V segments might be attributable to linkage disequilibrium, but an unknown experimental factor could not be ruled out. The cohort was sequenced for TCR beta chains only, and without alpha or paired-chain data the features that could be detected were limited. Cytomegalovirus status was reported to be diagnosed by the classifier with high specificity and sensitivity in both the original and validation cohorts. In a later genetic analysis, fewer N-insertions in productive TCRs were reported among donors in an Asian-associated ancestry cluster than the approximately 710-donor mean. Across donors, most TCR sequences were observed very rarely, whereas some public TCRs were present in many individuals. In vitro tests confirmed that a few of the cytomegalovirus-associated TCR beta chains recognize cytomegalovirus antigens. An association between a missense DCLRE1C variant and V-gene and J-gene trimming of TCR beta chains was found in a later genetic analysis and replicated in an independent cohort. Because the 87-base-pair reads could not distinguish some IMGT-functional V segments, including TRBV6-2 and TRBV6-3, those segments were excluded. The sequencing pipeline was judged likely to have produced a cluster of highly shared sequence variants as a technical artifact.

The CDR3 holds 15 amino acids from the cysteine to the phenylalanine. Only the CDR3 part of the read is kept: 45 bases, read in frame from the first base. V is cut by 7 bases and J by 4 bases, and the space between the germline ends is 14 bases. CDR1 and CDR2 are drawn from the germline V gene (reference sequence): MNHNY, SVGAGI. In total, around 600 healthy bone marrow donors made up the cohort. Cohort members were all nominally healthy when sampled, although unrecorded immune exposures were likely present. The donor tested CMV seronegative, placing the donor among the roughly 340 seronegative members of the cohort. A peripheral blood sample was provided by each donor, and peripheral blood mononuclear cells were used for TCR beta sequencing. The Qiagen DNeasy Blood Extraction Kit was used to extract genomic DNA from the blood cell samples. Library construction relied on the immunoSEQ multiplex PCR assay. For the multiplex PCR, a mixture combining 60 forward primers for TCR Vbeta segments and 13 reverse primers for TCR Jbeta segments was used. A multiplex PCR assay on genomic DNA amplified the CDR3 region of rearranged TCR beta genes. On the Illumina HiSeq System, the amplified TCR beta libraries were sequenced as 87-base-pair reads. Under the source paper's analysis protocol: Across the 670 or so repertoires, a later analysis counted 80 million or so unique TCR beta chains, roughly 11 million of which were shared by at least two donors. Raw reads were error-corrected and collapsed into unique sequences by a nearest-neighbor algorithm in which closely related sequences were merged to remove PCR and sequencing errors. Alignment of CDR3 sequences to IMGT reference sequences was used to assign V, D and J gene segments. For a sequence to be retained, at least a six-nucleotide match to both a V gene segment and a J gene segment was required. Rearrangements were called productive when the CDR3 lacked stop codons and stayed in frame with V and J; all others were non-productive. CDR3 was defined according to IMGT convention as the region running from the second conserved V-encoded cysteine to the conserved J-encoded phenylalanine. In an earlier analysis of approximately 590 of the donors, sequences lacking an unambiguous match to a single V gene segment were excluded. In an earlier analysis of about 590 of the donors, a V segment was called functional when productive rearrangements were above 56.7%, and segregating when the standard deviation between donors exceeded 5%. A statistical classification framework was built to diagnose cytomegalovirus status from the catalog of TCR beta chain sequences. In a later analysis, TCR nucleotide sequences were compared against IMGT/GENE-DB human TR gene sequences so that V and J genes could be assigned. The TCRdist pipeline was used in a later analysis to assign CDR3 sequences and most-parsimonious VDJ recombination scenarios. In a later analysis, each TCR beta chain was defined by its CDR3 amino acid sequence together with its V-gene family, and reads without a unique V-gene family were excluded. In a later analysis, some 600 highly shared, low-generation-probability nucleotide sequences were removed to address suspected cross-contamination and a sequencing artifact. In a later analysis, a clonal expansion index for each public chain was calculated from normalized within-repertoire ranks of inferred template counts. In a later analysis, generation probabilities were computed with a VDJ recombination model fitted to out-of-frame rearrangements, and the resulting probabilities were checked against IGoR. In a later analysis, hypergeometric tests were used to score TCR-TCR, TCR-HLA and TCR-CMV co-occurrence, with a repertoire-size bias correction applied to TCR pairs. False discovery rates were estimated in a later analysis by permuting HLA or CMV assignments 20 times. A later analysis grouped co-occurring TCRs with DBSCAN, adding TCRdist sequence similarity when clustering within HLA-allele-positive subsets. Repertoires with fewer than 30,000 or more than 120,000 public chains were left out of co-occurrence clustering, as were about 5 repertoires with anomalous nucleotide sharing. TCRdb mirrors the immuneACCESS table, restricted to in-frame sequences. Some clones are absent from its copies; in checked studies, under half trace to an unresolved V gene, and the reason for the others is unknown. The V and J calls and the clone size are those of that table, but D and trimming were determined from the DNA. Present in this sample are over 65,000 clones, 70% to 80% of which were seen just once. Around 3.4% of the sample goes to the ten largest clones.

The sequenced sample consisted of PBMCs. This clonotype was obtained from a man aged 45-60 years in good health and CMV-seronegative. Recombination joined TRBV6-6 with TRBJ1-6; TRBD1 is perhaps the D gene, given 5 matching bases. The nucleotides are TGTGCCAGCACCACCAGACAGACTTATAATTCACCCCTCCACTTT. It translates to CASTTRQTYNSPLHF.